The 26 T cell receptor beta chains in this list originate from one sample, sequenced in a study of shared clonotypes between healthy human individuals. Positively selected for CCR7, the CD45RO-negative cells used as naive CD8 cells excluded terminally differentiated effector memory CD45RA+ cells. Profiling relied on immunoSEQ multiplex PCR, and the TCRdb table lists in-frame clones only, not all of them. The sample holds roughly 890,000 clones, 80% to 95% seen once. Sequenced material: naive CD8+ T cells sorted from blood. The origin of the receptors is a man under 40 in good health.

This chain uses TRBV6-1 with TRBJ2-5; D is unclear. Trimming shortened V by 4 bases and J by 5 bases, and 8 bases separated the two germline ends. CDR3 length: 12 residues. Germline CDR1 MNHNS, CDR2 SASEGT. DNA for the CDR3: TGTGCCAGCAGTGTAGGCTTTGAGACCCAGTACTTC. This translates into CASSVGFETQYF.

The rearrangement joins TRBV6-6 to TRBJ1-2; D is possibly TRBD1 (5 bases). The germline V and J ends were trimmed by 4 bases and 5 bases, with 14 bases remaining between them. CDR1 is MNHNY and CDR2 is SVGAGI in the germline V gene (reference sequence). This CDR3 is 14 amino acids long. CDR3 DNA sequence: TGTGCCAGCAGTTTCGGGACCGCCTTATATGGCTACACCTTC. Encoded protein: CASSFGTALYGYTF.

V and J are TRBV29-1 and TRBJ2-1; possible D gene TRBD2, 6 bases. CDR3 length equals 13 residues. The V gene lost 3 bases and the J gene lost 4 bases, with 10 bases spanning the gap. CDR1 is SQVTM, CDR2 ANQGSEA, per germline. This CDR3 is CSVDGGEYNEQFF. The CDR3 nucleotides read TGCAGCGTTGACGGGGGAGAGTACAATGAGCAGTTCTTC.

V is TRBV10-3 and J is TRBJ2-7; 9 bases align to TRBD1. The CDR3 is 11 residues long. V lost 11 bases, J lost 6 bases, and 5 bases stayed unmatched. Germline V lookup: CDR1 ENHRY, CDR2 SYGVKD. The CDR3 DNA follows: TGTGCCTCGGGACAGGGAGGCGAGCAGTACTTC. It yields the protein CASGQGGEQYF.

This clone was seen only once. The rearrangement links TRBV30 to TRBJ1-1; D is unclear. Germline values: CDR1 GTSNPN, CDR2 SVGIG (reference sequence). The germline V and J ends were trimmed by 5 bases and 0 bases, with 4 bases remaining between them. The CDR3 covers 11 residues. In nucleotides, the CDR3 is TGTGCCTGGGGACTGAACACTGAAGCTTTCTTT. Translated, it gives CAWGLNTEAFF.

The CDR3 coding sequence is TGTGCCAGCAGCTCGACAGGGGGCGCGTCAGATACGCAGTATTTT. It specifies CASSSTGGASDTQYF. The J gene is TRBJ2-3, the V gene TRBV7-3, with 10 bases that match TRBD1. The CDR3 sequence is 15 residues long. Germline assignment: CDR1 SGHTA and CDR2 FQGTGA. The junction had 5 bases not matched to a gene; V was cut back by 4 bases and J by 4 bases.

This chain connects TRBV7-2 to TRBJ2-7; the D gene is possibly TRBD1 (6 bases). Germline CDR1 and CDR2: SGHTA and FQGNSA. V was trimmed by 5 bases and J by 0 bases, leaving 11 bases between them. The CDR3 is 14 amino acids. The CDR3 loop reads CASSPWDTSYEQYF. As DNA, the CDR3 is TGTGCCAGCAGCCCATGGGACACCTCCTACGAGCAGTACTTC.

The CDR3 DNA reads TGCAGCGTTGAAGATTTAGGAACGGGACAAACCACAGATACGCAGTATTTT. It translates to CSVEDLGTGQTTDTQYF. This sequence joins TRBV29-1 and TRBJ2-3, with D possibly being TRBD1 (6 bases). With 0 bases removed from V and 2 bases from J, the gap between germline ends came to 18 bases. Germline CDR1 and CDR2: SQVTM and ANQGSEA. The CDR3 contains 17 residues.

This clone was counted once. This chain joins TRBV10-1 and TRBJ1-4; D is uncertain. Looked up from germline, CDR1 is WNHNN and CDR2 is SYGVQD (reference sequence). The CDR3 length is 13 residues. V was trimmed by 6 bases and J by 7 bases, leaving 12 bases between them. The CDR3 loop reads CASSEGGGEKLFF. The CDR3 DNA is TGCGCCAGCAGCGAGGGAGGAGGTGAAAAACTGTTTTTT.

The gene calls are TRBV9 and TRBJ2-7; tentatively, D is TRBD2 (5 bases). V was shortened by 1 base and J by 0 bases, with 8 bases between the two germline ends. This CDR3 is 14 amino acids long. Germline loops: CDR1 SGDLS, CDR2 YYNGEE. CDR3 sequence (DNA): TGTGCCAGCAGCGTAACACTAGACTCCTACGAGCAGTACTTC. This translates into CASSVTLDSYEQYF.

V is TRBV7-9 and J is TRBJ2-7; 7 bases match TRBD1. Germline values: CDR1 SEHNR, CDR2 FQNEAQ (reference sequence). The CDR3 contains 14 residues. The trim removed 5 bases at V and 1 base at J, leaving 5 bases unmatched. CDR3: CASSTYRGSYEQYF. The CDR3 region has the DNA TGTGCCAGCAGCACCTACAGGGGATCCTACGAGCAGTACTTC.

The CDR3 is CASSPTMWSTDTQYF. The CDR3 bases are TGTGCCAGCAGCCCCACTATGTGGAGCACAGATACGCAGTATTTT. This chain uses TRBV16 with TRBJ2-3; no reliable D call. V gave up 4 bases and J gave up 0 bases, with 11 bases separating them. Germline CDR1 and CDR2: KGHSY and FQNENV. The CDR3 totals 15 residues.

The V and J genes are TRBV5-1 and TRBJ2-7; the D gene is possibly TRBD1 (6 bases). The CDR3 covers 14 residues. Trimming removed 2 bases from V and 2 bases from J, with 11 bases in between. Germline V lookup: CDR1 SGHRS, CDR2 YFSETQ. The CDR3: CASSLGGPTYEQYF. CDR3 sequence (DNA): TGCGCCAGCAGCTTAGGGGGACCCACCTACGAGCAGTACTTC.

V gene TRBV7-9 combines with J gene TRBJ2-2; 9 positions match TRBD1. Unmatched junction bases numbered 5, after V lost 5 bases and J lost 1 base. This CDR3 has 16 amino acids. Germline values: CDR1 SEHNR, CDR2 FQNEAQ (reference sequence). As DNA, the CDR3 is TGTGCCAGCAGCCGTAGACAGGGGGGGAACACCGGGGAGCTGTTTTTT. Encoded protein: CASSRRQGGNTGELFF. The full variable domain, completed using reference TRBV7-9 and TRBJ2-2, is DTGVSQNPRHKITKRGQNVTFRCDPISEHNRLYWYRQTLGQGPEFLTYFQNEAQLEKSRLLSDRFSAERPKGSFSTLEIQRTEQGDSAMYLCASSRRQGGNTGELFFGEGSRLTVL.

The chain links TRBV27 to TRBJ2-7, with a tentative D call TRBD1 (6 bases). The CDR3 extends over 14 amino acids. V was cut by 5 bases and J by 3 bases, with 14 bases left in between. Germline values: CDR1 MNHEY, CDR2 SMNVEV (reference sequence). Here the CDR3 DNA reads TGTGCCAGCAGTACCTGGACAGACCACTACGAGCAGTACTTC. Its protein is CASSTWTDHYEQYF.

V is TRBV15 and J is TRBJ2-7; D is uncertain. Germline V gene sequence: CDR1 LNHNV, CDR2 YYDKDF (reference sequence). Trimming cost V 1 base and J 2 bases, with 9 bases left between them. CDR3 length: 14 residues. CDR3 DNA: TGTGCCACCAGCAGAGTCGGCAGACCCTACGAGCAGTACTTC. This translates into CATSRVGRPYEQYF.

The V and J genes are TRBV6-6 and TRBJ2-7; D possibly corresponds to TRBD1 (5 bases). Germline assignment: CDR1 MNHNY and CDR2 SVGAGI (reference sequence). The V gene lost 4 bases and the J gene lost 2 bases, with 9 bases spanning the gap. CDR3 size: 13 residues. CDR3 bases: TGTGCCAGCAGTTCGGACAAGACCTACGAGCAGTACTTC. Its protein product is CASSSDKTYEQYF.

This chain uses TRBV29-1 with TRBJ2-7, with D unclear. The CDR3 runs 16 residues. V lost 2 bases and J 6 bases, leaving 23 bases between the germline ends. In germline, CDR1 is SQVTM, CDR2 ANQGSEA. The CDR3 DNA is TGCAGCGTTGAATCTGAGACGGCCTTAGTCGTGTTCGAGCAGTACTTC. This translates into CSVESETALVVFEQYF.

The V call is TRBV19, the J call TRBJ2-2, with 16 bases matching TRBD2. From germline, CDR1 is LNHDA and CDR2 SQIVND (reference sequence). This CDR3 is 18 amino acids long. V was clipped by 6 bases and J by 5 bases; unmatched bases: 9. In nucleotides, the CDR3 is TGTGCCAGTAGGACGGGACTAGCGGGAGGGCCGGGAACCGGGGAGCTGTTTTTT. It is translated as CASRTGLAGGPGTGELFF.

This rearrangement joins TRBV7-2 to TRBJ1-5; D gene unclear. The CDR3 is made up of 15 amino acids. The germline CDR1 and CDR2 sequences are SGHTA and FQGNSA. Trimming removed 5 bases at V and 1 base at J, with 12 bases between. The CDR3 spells CASSPDLGSNQPQHF. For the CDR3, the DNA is TGTGCCAGCAGCCCGGACCTTGGGAGCAATCAGCCCCAGCATTTT.

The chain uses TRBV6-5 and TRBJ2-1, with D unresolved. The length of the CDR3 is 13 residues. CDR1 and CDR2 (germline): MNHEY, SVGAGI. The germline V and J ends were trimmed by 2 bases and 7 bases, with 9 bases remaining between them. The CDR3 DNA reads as TGTGCCAGCAGTTACATAGCCTTAAATGAGCAGTTCTTC. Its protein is CASSYIALNEQFF.

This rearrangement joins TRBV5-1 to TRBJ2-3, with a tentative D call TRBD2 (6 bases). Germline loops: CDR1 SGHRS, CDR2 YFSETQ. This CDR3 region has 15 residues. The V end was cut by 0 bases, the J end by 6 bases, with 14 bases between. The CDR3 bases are TGCGCCAGCAGCTTGGACGGTAGCGGAGGGGATACGCAGTATTTT. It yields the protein CASSLDGSGGDTQYF.

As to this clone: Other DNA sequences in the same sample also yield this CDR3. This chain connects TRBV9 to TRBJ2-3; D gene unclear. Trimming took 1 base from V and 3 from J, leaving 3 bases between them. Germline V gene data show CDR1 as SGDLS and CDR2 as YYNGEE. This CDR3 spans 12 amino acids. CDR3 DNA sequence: TGTGCCAGCAGCGTATCGACAGATACGCAGTATTTT. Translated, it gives CASSVSTDTQYF.

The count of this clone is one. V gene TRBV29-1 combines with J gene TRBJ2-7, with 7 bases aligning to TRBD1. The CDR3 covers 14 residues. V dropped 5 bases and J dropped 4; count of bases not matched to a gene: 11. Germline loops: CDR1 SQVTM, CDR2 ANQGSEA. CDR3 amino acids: CSVRMPGGGYEQYF. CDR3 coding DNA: TGCAGCGTTAGGATGCCAGGGGGTGGGTACGAGCAGTACTTC.

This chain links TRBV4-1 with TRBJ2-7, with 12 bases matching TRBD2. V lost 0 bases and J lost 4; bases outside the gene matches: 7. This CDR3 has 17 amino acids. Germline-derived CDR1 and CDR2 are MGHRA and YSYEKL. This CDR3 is CASSQDAGTSGFYEQYF. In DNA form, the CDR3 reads TGCGCCAGCAGCCAAGACGCTGGGACTAGCGGGTTTTACGAGCAGTACTTC.

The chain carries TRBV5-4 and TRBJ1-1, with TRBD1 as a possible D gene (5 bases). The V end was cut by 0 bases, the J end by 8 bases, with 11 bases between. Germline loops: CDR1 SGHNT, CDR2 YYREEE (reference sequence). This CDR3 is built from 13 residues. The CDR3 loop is CASSLGTGWEAFF. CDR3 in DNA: TGTGCCAGCAGCTTGGGTACAGGCTGGGAAGCTTTCTTT.